This TCR beta chain was observed in a study of post-analysis software for immune sequencing data. Overall study context: The courses of disease that were included comprised relapsing-remitting, secondary progressive and progressive-relapsing multiple sclerosis. Overall study findings and caveats: Under F measure analysis, samples from one preparation batch co-clustered strongly. Versus controls, multiple sclerosis patients showed significantly lower diversity (normalized Chao1).

This clonotype was detected many times. Its antigen is as yet unknown. Unique-molecular-identifier-tagged TCR beta cDNA libraries were used. TCRdb reprocessed the PCR reads via MiXCR and lists one record per CDR3 protein. The data show approximately 260,000 distinct CDR3 sequences, about 38% seen once. The sequence was collected from a girl between 5 and 17 years old with multiple sclerosis. What was sequenced was blood.

CDR3 DNA: TGCGCCAGCAGCCAAGATCGGGGTGCTGGAGATACGCAGTATTTT. Translating it yields CASSQDRGAGDTQYF. This chain joins TRBV4-1 and TRBJ2-3, with D possibly being TRBD2 (5 bases). The length of the CDR3 is 15 residues. V was cut by 0 bases and J by 5 bases, with 12 bases left in between. Germline CDR1 MGHRA, CDR2 YSYEKL.